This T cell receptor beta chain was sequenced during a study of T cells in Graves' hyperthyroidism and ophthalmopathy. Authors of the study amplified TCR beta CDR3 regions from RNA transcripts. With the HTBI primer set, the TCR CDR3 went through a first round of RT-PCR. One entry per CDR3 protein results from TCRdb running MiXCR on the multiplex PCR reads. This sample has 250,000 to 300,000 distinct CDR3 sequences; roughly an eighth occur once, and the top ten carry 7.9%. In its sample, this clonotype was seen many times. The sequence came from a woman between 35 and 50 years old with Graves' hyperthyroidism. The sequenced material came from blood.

CDR3 loop: CASRTGGIETQYF. DNA for the CDR3: TGTGCCAGCAGAACGGGGGGGATAGAGACCCAGTACTTC. V is TRBV7-9 and J is TRBJ2-5, with TRBD2 matching over 8 bases. The V gene end was trimmed by 6 bases and the J gene end by 4 bases; junction bases not matched to a gene: 4. The CDR3 is 13 amino acids. Per the germline V gene, CDR1 is SEHNR and CDR2 is FQNEAQ (reference sequence).